The 12 T cell receptor beta chains presented below share a single source sample, sequenced in a study of cytomegalovirus exposure and HLA in healthy donors. Both 60 Vbeta primers and 13 Jbeta primers went into the PCR. Clones were sequenced by immunoSEQ multiplex PCR, and TCRdb holds only the in-frame ones, with some missing. The data show around 64,000 clones, with 86% seen just once and roughly 2% held by the top ten. The sample comprised PBMCs. These receptors originate from a woman in her twenties or thirties in good health and CMV-seronegative.

J is TRBJ1-1 and V is TRBV10-3, with D possibly matching TRBD1 (5 bases). From germline, CDR1 is ENHRY and CDR2 SYGVKD. With 5 bases removed from V and 1 base from J, the gap between germline ends came to 11 bases. The CDR3 runs to 14 residues. The CDR3 here is CAISSPGGNTEAFF. As DNA, the CDR3 is TGTGCCATCAGTTCCCCGGGGGGGAACACTGAAGCTTTCTTT.

The chain employs TRBV28 and TRBJ2-7; D unresolved. Germline CDR1 is MDHEN and CDR2 is SYDVKM. Deletions cut 2 bases from V and 9 bases from J, with 11 bases between. The CDR3 covers 12 residues. The CDR3 protein is CASSLPLEPQYF. The CDR3 bases are TGTGCCAGCAGTTTACCCCTGGAGCCGCAGTACTTC.

The chain recombines TRBV4-3 with TRBJ2-7, with 7 nucleotides matching TRBD2. This CDR3 is 17 amino acids long. Germline trimming cut 3 bases from V and 7 bases from J; bases unmatched to any gene: 18. The germline gives CDR1 LGHNA, CDR2 YSLEER. In DNA, the CDR3 is TGCGCCAGCAGCCATGGGAGGGACCGGGCGGGAGAGAGGGAGCAGTACTTC. Amino acid sequence: CASSHGRDRAGEREQYF.

The V gene is TRBV25-1, the J gene TRBJ1-6; D gene ambiguous. CDR1 and CDR2 (germline): MGHDK, SYGVNS. V was trimmed by 3 bases and J by 9 bases, leaving 12 bases between them. The length of the CDR3 is 14 residues. CDR3 in DNA: TGTGCCAGCAGTGAGAACCTACGCGGTTCACCCCTCCACTTT. The encoded protein is CASSENLRGSPLHF.

This CDR3 is CASSLNSGSTDTQYF. The CDR3 DNA sequence: TGTGCCAGCAGCTTAAATAGCGGGAGCACAGATACGCAGTATTTT. This sequence joins TRBV7-3 and TRBJ2-3, with 7 bases matching TRBD2. This CDR3 spans 15 amino acids. Per the germline V gene, CDR1 is SGHTA and CDR2 is FQGTGA. The V and J ends lost 1 base and 0 bases, in that order; junction bases with no gene match: 1.

The rearrangement links TRBV15 to TRBJ2-7, with 8 bases fitting TRBD2. The V and J ends lost 3 bases and 0 bases, in that order; junction bases with no gene match: 4. CDR3 length equals 15 residues. CDR1 and CDR2 from the germline V gene are LNHNV and YYDKDF (reference sequence). The DNA of the CDR3 is TGTGCCACCAGCAGTGAGACTAGCGCCTCCTACGAGCAGTACTTC. As protein: CATSSETSASYEQYF.

This rearrangement joins TRBV25-1 to TRBJ2-1; 8 nucleotides align to TRBD1. Trimming took 5 bases from V and 7 from J; bases not matched to a gene: 13. This CDR3 spans 16 amino acids. Germline CDR1 and CDR2: MGHDK and SYGVNS. As DNA, the CDR3 is TGTGCCAGCAGTTCTTCAGGGGGCACCTTGGGGAATGAGCAGTTCTTC. Translation gives CASSSSGGTLGNEQFF.

V and J are TRBV6-1 and TRBJ2-2; D possibly corresponds to TRBD2 (5 bases). Germline V gene data show CDR1 as MNHNS and CDR2 as SASEGT. This CDR3 has 13 residues. Trimming cost V 10 bases and J 5 bases, with 14 bases left between them. Here the CDR3 reads CATPEVNTGELFF. CDR3 in DNA: TGTGCCACACCGGAGGTGAATACCGGGGAGCTGTTTTTT.

This chain uses TRBV18 with TRBJ1-2; weak D call: TRBD1 (6 bases). The V end lost 0 bases, the J end lost 4 bases, and 9 bases lay between the germline ends. The germline gives CDR1 KGHSH, CDR2 LQKENI. CDR3 size: 14 residues. CDR3 in amino acids: CASSPPGQPYGYTF. In nucleotides, the CDR3 is TGTGCCAGCTCACCACCAGGACAGCCCTATGGCTACACCTTC.

The chain employs TRBV10-3 and TRBJ2-1; 7 bases align to TRBD1. The CDR3 contains 16 residues. With 3 bases clipped from V and 1 base from J, the junction kept 6 bases outside the gene matches. The germline V gene encodes CDR1 ENHRY and CDR2 SYGVKD. CDR3: CAISDARGSSYNEQFF. CDR3 bases: TGTGCCATCAGTGATGCCAGGGGGAGTTCCTACAATGAGCAGTTCTTC.

V usage is TRBV14 and J usage is TRBJ2-1, with 7 nucleotides matching TRBD2. This CDR3 spans 15 amino acids. The germline V gene encodes CDR1 SGHDN and CDR2 FVKESK. Unmatched junction bases numbered 3, after V lost 1 base and J lost 3 bases. CDR3 DNA sequence: TGTGCCAGCAGCCAAGTCGCTAGCGGCTACAATGAGCAGTTCTTC. It translates to CASSQVASGYNEQFF.

The J gene is TRBJ2-1, the V gene TRBV4-2; D is perhaps TRBD2 (6 bases). The CDR3 has 16 residues. The germline V gene has CDR1 LGHNA and CDR2 YNFKEQ. V dropped 0 bases and J dropped 6 bases, with 15 bases sitting between them. The DNA of the CDR3 is TGTGCCAGCAGCCAAGAGGATGGCGGGATGGGCAATGAGCAGTTCTTC. This sequence encodes CASSQEDGGMGNEQFF.